The 19 T cell receptor beta chains below all came from one sample that was sequenced in a study of blood T cell repertoires in COVID-19. Measured with immunoSEQ multiplex PCR; TCRdb has only the in-frame clones, and not every one. The sample has about 180,000 clones; 80% to 90% are singletons. Sequencing was performed on peripheral blood. Source of these receptors: a human donor with active or convalescent COVID-19. The donor label of this sample is uncertain.

The chain is built from TRBV19 and TRBJ1-1; D is unresolved. The CDR3 runs to 13 residues. Trimming removed 5 bases from V and 2 bases from J, with 9 bases in between. In germline, CDR1 is LNHDA, CDR2 SQIVND (reference sequence). The CDR3 is CASSPQANTEAFF. CDR3 coding DNA: TGTGCCAGTAGTCCCCAAGCAAACACTGAAGCTTTCTTT.

Concerning this clone: Just one base apart from a much larger clone, this may be a read error. In DNA, the CDR3 is TGTGCCAGCAGCTTGGACAGGCGGGGCTATGGCTACACCTTC. Amino acid sequence: CASSLDRRGYGYTF. The chain uses TRBV5-6 and TRBJ1-2, with D tentatively TRBD1 (5 bases). Trimming cost V 0 bases and J 4 bases, with 10 bases left between them. This CDR3 has 14 amino acids. The germline V gene encodes CDR1 SGHDT and CDR2 YYEEEE. Combining the CDR3 with reference TRBV5-6 and TRBJ1-2 gives the whole variable domain DAGVTQSPTHLIKTRGQQVTLRCSPKSGHDTVSWYQQALGQGPQFIFQYYEEEERQRGNFPDRFSGHQFPNYSSELNVNALLLGDSALYLCASSLDRRGYGYTFGSGTRLTVV.

This chain connects TRBV11-3 to TRBJ2-1; 8 bases fit TRBD2. The J segment lost 3 bases and the V segment lost 6 bases, leaving 16 bases of the junction unmatched. This CDR3 comprises 18 residues. CDR1 is SGHNT, CDR2 YENEEA, per germline. The CDR3 loop reads CASRPTGQREMNYNEQFF. DNA of the CDR3: TGTGCCAGCAGACCTACCGGCCAGCGGGAGATGAACTACAATGAGCAGTTCTTC.

In DNA form, the CDR3 reads TGTGCCACCAGCGGGAGCAACGACAGGGATGAGCAGTTCTTC. Encoded protein: CATSGSNDRDEQFF. The gene calls are TRBV15 and TRBJ2-1; 7 nucleotides align to TRBD1. V shed 5 bases and J 8 bases; nucleotides not matched to a gene: 9. This CDR3 has 14 residues. Germline V lookup: CDR1 LNHNV, CDR2 YYDKDF (reference sequence).

The V call is TRBV29-1, the J call TRBJ2-7; D is unresolved. From germline, CDR1 is SQVTM and CDR2 ANQGSEA. V lost 7 bases to trimming and J lost 0 bases, with 13 bases between them. The CDR3 runs 13 residues. CDR3 region: CSGRPGSSYEQYF. The DNA for the CDR3 is TGCAGCGGCCGCCCTGGCAGCTCCTACGAGCAGTACTTC.

The count of this clone is one. The V gene is TRBV7-6, the J gene TRBJ2-3, with 8 bases that match TRBD2. CDR3 length: 15 residues. The junction had 5 bases not matched to a gene; V was cut back by 4 bases and J by 2 bases. Germline V lookup: CDR1 SGHVS, CDR2 FNYEAQ. CDR3: CASSSTSGNTDTQYF. The CDR3 nucleotides read TGTGCCAGCAGCTCAACTAGCGGAAACACAGATACGCAGTATTTT.

The chain has TRBV19 and TRBJ2-1; 7 bases align to TRBD1. The CDR3 is made up of 13 amino acids. Per the germline V gene, CDR1 is LNHDA and CDR2 is SQIVND (reference sequence). V lost 3 bases to trimming and J lost 7 bases; unmatched junction nucleotides: 3. DNA of the CDR3: TGTGCCAGTAGTATTCGACAGGGTAATGAGCAGTTCTTC. It is translated as CASSIRQGNEQFF.

This clone has just one count. This chain connects TRBV7-2 to TRBJ2-7, with 7 bases fitting TRBD1. With 11 bases clipped from V and 6 bases from J, the junction kept 13 bases outside the gene matches. The CDR3 consists of 13 residues. Germline CDR1 is SGHTA and CDR2 is FQGNSA. In DNA form, the CDR3 reads TGTGCCGCCCTAGGGGGCGGGCCGGGCGAGCAGTACTTC. This gives the protein CAALGGGPGEQYF.

The chain couples TRBV4-1 to TRBJ2-5; 8 bases line up with TRBD2. The CDR3 loop spans 16 amino acids. Per the germline V gene, CDR1 is MGHRA and CDR2 is YSYEKL. The J segment lost 2 bases and the V segment lost 0 bases, leaving 5 bases of the junction unmatched. CDR3 in amino acids: CASSQDMTGGQETQYF. The CDR3 DNA is TGCGCCAGCAGCCAAGATATGACGGGAGGGCAAGAGACCCAGTACTTC.

This chain connects TRBV30 to TRBJ2-5; no clear D. With 3 bases removed from V and 7 bases from J, the gap between germline ends came to 18 bases. This CDR3 region has 14 residues. Germline-derived CDR1 and CDR2 are GTSNPN and SVGIG (reference sequence). The CDR3 spells CAWRGRGTEWTQYF. The CDR3 bases are TGTGCCTGGAGAGGCCGTGGAACAGAATGGACCCAGTACTTC. The full variable domain, completed using reference TRBV30 and TRBJ2-5, is SQTIHQWPATLVQPVGSPLSLECTVEGTSNPNLYWYRQAAGRGLQLLFYSVGIGQISSEVPQNLSASRPQDRQFILSSKKLLLSDSGFYLCAWRGRGTEWTQYFGPGTRLLVL.

The gene calls are TRBV24-1 and TRBJ2-5; 7 nucleotides align to TRBD2. Germline V gives CDR1 KGHDR, CDR2 SFDVKD. This CDR3 has 14 residues. J lost 1 base, V lost 10 bases, and 8 bases had no gene match. The DNA of the CDR3 is TGTGCCACGGGCGGGCGGGGGTCCCAAGAGACCCAGTACTTC. Encoded protein: CATGGRGSQETQYF.

This clone was seen only once. This sequence joins TRBV21-1 and TRBJ1-1; the table's D call of TRBD1 was not tested on the DNA. TRBV21-1 constitutes a pseudogene. This CDR3 comprises 16 residues. CDR3 region: CASSKLGQGANTEAFF. The CDR3 coding sequence is TGTGCCAGCAGCAAACTGGGACAGGGGGCGAATACTGAAGCTTTCTTT.

The rearrangement links TRBV3-1 (or the pseudogene TRBV3-2) to TRBJ2-7; possible D gene TRBD2, 5 bases. CDR3 length: 13 amino acids. CDR1 LGHDT and CDR2 YNNKEL come from the germline V gene (reference sequence). V shed 1 base and J shed 6 bases, with 10 bases lying between them. CDR3 nucleotide sequence: TGTGCCAGCAGCCAAGGGCCTCGGGGCGAGCAGTACTTC. This gives the protein CASSQGPRGEQYF.

The rearrangement uses TRBV11-2 and TRBJ2-2; weak D call: TRBD2 (6 bases). This CDR3 is built from 11 residues. The germline V gene has CDR1 SGHAT and CDR2 FQNNGV. Trimming left V 5 bases short and J 12 bases short, with 10 bases between. The CDR3 DNA is TGTGCCAGCAGCCGGACTATGAAGCTGTTTTTT. The encoded protein is CASSRTMKLFF.

Here the CDR3 DNA reads TGTGCCAGCAGCATGGGACAGGGAGGGAATAGTGAAAAACTGTTTTTT. Its translation is CASSMGQGGNSEKLFF. The chain employs TRBV9 and TRBJ1-4; the match to TRBD1 covers 9 bases. Germline CDR1 is SGDLS and CDR2 is YYNGEE. V lost 4 bases, J lost 7 bases, and 11 bases stayed unmatched. This CDR3 has 16 amino acids.

The gene calls are TRBV4-3 and TRBJ2-3; D is uncertain. The germline CDR1 and CDR2 sequences are LGHNA and YSLEER. Between the trimmed V and J ends, which lost 3 bases and 4 bases, there was a span of 8 bases. The CDR3 is made up of 13 amino acids. The CDR3 DNA follows: TGCGCCAGCAGCCACCTTCCCCCAGATACGCAGTATTTT. As protein: CASSHLPPDTQYF.

The CDR3 sequence: CASRPPRGSRFTDTQYF. The CDR3 region has the DNA TGTGCCAGCAGACCTCCAAGGGGGTCGCGATTCACAGATACGCAGTATTTT. V gene TRBV7-9 combines with J gene TRBJ2-3; weak D call: TRBD1 (6 bases). Germline CDR1 SEHNR, CDR2 FQNEAQ (reference sequence). The CDR3 has 17 residues. The ends were cut back, 6 bases at V and 2 bases at J, with 21 bases in the middle.

This clone has more than one count but fewer than ten. The chain joins TRBV19 to TRBJ2-7; tentative D call: TRBD1 (5 bases). This CDR3 region has 18 residues. Germline loops: CDR1 LNHDA, CDR2 SQIVND (reference sequence). Trimming took off 6 bases at V and 3 bases at J, with 27 bases between the two ends. The CDR3 sequence: CASRPHSAQGSVGYEQYF. The CDR3 bases are TGTGCCAGTAGACCCCATTCCGCCCAGGGTTCTGTTGGCTACGAGCAGTACTTC.

As concerns this clone: Other nucleotide sequences in the sample specify the same CDR3. The V and J genes are TRBV5-1 and TRBJ1-3, with a tentative D call TRBD1 (5 bases). Germline V CDR1 and CDR2: SGHRS, YFSETQ. The CDR3 spans 15 residues. V dropped 0 bases and J dropped 1 base, with 8 bases sitting between them. CDR3 sequence (DNA): TGCGCCAGCAGCTTGGCCGGGGGTTCTGGAAACACCATATATTTT. Its translation is CASSLAGGSGNTIYF.